This T cell receptor (beta chain) was retrieved from a study of beta chain features in type 1 diabetes. Study-wide results and caveats: Whatever favoring of shorter templates PCR might show would apply equally to patients and controls. All four CD4+ subsets of Type 1 diabetes patients contained TCRB CDR3s that were moderately but significantly shorter.

What was sequenced were expressed TCRB transcripts, since all of the isolated RNA had been reverse transcribed. Measured with immunoSEQ multiplex PCR; TCRdb has only the in-frame clones, and not every one. The sample lists about 360,000 clones, over 9.5% seen once, with 0.017% in the top ten. A remark on this clone: Its antigen is not identified.

V was clipped by 5 bases and J by 4 bases; unmatched bases: 4. CDR1 MDHEN and CDR2 SYDVKM come from the germline V gene. The CDR3 contains 14 residues. The receptor comes from a man between 18 and 29 years old in good health. V usage is TRBV28 and J usage is TRBJ2-7, with 11 bases fitting TRBD2. Sequencing was performed on naive CD4+ T cells from blood. This CDR3 reads CASSPLAGVYEQYF. CDR3 sequence (DNA): TGTGCCAGCAGTCCACTAGCGGGGGTGTACGAGCAGTACTTC.